The T cell receptor (beta chain) described here comes from a study of CD8 T cells in ankylosing spondylitis. Overall study results and limits: Apparently characteristic of ankylosing spondylitis blood was a TCR beta motif (eight highly homologous variants).

One entry per CDR3 protein results from TCRdb running MiXCR on the 5' RACE reads. The sample lists some 220,000 distinct CDR3 sequences, approximately 7.3% occurring once. The CDR3 has 15 amino acids. Germline V CDR1 and CDR2: ENHRY, SYGVKD. V was shortened by 2 bases and J by 14 bases, with 19 bases between the two germline ends. This clonotype was seen many times. The antigen remains unidentified. The J gene is TRBJ1-6, the V gene TRBV10-3; D unresolved. Sequenced: blood, either unsorted or a sorted T cell fraction (not recorded which). This sequence originates from a male donor with ankylosing spondylitis. For the CDR3, the DNA is TGTGCCATCAGTGAGACCGGACGGCTTGGGAGAGCCCTCCACTTT. Protein sequence: CAISETGRLGRALHF.